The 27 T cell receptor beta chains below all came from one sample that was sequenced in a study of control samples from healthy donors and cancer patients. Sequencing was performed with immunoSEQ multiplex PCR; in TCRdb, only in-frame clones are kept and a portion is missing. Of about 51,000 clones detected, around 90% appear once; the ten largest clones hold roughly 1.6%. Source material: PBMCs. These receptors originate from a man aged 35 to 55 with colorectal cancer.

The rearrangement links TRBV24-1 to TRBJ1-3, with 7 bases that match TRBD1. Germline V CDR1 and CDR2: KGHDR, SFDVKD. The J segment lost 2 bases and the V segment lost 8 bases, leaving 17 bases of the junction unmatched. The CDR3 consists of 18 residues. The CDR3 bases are TGTGCCACCAAATACGCCCGAATTTCACAGGGGACTGGAAACACCATATATTTT. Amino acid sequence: CATKYARISQGTGNTIYF.

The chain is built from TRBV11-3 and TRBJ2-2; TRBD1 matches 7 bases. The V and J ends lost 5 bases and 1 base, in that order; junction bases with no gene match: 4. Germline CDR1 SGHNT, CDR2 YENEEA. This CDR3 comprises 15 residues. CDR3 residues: CASSPGTENTGELFF. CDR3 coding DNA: TGTGCCAGCAGCCCCGGGACAGAGAACACCGGGGAGCTGTTTTTT.

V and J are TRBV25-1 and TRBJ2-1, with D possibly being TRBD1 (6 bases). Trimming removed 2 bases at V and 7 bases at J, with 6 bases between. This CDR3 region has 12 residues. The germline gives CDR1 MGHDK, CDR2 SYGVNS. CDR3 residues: CASSEQGNEQFF. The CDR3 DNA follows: TGTGCCAGCAGTGAACAGGGGAATGAGCAGTTCTTC.

This CDR3 is CASSSGHGVYEQYF. As DNA, the CDR3 is TGTGCCAGCAGTTCGGGACACGGGGTTTACGAGCAGTACTTC. The V gene is TRBV27, the J gene TRBJ2-7; TRBD1 is a possible D gene (6 bases). The CDR3 has 14 residues. The V and J ends lost 4 bases and 4 bases respectively, with 14 bases between them. Germline values: CDR1 MNHEY, CDR2 SMNVEV (reference sequence).

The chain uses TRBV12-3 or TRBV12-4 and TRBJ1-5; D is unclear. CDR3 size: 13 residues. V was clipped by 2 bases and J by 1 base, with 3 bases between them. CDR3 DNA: TGTGCCAGCAGTTTAATGAGCAATCAGCCCCAGCATTTT. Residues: CASSLMSNQPQHF.

The CDR3 here is CASSPVAGQPQHF. CDR3 nucleotide sequence: TGTGCCAGCAGCCCGGTGGCGGGACAGCCCCAGCATTTT. The chain uses TRBV5-6 and TRBJ1-5; no clear D. Looked up from germline, CDR1 is SGHDT and CDR2 is YYEEEE. CDR3 length: 13 residues. The germline V and J ends were trimmed by 4 bases and 7 bases, with 12 bases remaining between them.

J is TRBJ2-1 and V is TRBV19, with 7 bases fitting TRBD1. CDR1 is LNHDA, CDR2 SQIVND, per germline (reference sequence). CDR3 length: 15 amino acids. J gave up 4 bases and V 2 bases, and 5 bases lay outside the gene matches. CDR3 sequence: CASSITGQKYNEQFF. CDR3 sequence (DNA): TGTGCCAGTAGTATAACGGGACAGAAATACAATGAGCAGTTCTTC.

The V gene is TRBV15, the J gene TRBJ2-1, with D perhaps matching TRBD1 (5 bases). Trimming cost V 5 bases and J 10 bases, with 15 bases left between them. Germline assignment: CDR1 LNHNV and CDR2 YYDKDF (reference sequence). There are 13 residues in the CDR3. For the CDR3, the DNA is TGTGCCACCAGCTCCCCATGGGGCGGCGAGCAGTTCTTC. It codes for CATSSPWGGEQFF.

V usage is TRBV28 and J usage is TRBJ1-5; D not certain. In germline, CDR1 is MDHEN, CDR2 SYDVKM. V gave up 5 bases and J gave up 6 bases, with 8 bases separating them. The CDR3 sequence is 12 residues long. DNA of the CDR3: TGTGCCAGCAGTCCGCGGCGTCAGCCCCAGCATTTT. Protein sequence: CASSPRRQPQHF.

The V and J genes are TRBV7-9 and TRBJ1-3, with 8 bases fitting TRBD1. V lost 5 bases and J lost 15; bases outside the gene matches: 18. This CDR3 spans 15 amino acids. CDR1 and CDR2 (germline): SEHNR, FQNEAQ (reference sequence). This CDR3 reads CASSISPTDRGLSYF. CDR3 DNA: TGTGCCAGCAGCATTTCTCCTACAGACAGGGGCCTCTCATATTTT.

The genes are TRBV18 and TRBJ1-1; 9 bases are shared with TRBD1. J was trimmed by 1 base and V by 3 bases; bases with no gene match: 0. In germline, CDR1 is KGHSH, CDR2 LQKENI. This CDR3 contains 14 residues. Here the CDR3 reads CASSPGQGNTEAFF. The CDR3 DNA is TGTGCCAGCTCACCGGGACAGGGGAACACTGAAGCTTTCTTT.

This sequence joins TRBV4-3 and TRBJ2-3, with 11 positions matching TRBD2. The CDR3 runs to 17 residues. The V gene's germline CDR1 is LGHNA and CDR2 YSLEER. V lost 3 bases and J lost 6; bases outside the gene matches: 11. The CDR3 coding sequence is TGCGCCAGCAGCCAGGACACTAGCGGGAGAAGGGTGGATACGCAGTATTTT. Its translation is CASSQDTSGRRVDTQYF.

The CDR3 DNA reads TGTGCCAGCTCCTGGACAGGGGGCGGCACTGAAGCTTTCTTT. This codes for CASSWTGGGTEAFF. The chain employs TRBV7-2 and TRBJ1-1; 11 bases match TRBD1. The CDR3 consists of 14 residues. Per the germline V gene, CDR1 is SGHTA and CDR2 is FQGNSA. The ends lost 8 bases at V and 4 bases at J; junction bases unmatched: 6.

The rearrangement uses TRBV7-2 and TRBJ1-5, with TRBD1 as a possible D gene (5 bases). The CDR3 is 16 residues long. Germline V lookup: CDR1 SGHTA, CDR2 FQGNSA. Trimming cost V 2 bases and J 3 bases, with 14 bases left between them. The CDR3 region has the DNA TGTGCCAGCAGCTTATATATGGTGGGGGACAATCAGCCCCAGCATTTT. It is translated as CASSLYMVGDNQPQHF.

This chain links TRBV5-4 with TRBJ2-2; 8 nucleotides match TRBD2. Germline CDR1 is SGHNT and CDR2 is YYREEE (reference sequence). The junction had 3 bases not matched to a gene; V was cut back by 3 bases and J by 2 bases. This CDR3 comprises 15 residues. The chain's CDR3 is CASSSGTSNTGELFF. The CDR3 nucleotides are TGTGCCAGCAGCTCCGGGACTAGTAACACCGGGGAGCTGTTTTTT.

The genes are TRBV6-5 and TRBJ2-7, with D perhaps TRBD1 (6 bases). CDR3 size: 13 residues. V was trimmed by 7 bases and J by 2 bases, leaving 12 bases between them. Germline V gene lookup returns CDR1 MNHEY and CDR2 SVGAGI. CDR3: CASKAGAPYEQYF. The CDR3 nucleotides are TGTGCCAGCAAGGCAGGGGCTCCCTACGAGCAGTACTTC.

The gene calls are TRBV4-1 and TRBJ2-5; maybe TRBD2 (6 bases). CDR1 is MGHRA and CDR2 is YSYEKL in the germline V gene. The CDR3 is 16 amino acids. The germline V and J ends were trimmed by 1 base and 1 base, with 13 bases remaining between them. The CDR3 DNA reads TGCGCCAGCAGCCAAGGCCGTACTAGCCCCCAAGAGACCCAGTACTTC. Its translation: CASSQGRTSPQETQYF.

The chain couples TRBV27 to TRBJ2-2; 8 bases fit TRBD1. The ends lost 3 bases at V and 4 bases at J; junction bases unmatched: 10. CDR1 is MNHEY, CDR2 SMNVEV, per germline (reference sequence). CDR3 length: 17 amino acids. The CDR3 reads CASSFPDRGGGTGELFF. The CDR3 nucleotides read TGTGCCAGCAGTTTCCCCGACAGGGGCGGAGGCACCGGGGAGCTGTTTTTT.

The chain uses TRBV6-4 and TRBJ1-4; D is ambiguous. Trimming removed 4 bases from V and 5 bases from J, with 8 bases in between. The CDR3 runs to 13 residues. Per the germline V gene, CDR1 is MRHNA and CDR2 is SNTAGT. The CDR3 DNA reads TGTGCCAGCAGTGGGGCTCTGAATGAAAAACTGTTTTTT. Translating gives CASSGALNEKLFF.

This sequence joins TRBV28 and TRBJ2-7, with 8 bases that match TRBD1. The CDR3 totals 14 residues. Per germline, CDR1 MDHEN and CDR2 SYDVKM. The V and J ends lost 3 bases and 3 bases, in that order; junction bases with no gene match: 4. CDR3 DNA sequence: TGTGCCAGCAGTTTGGCAGGGGGCTTCTACGAGCAGTACTTC. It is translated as CASSLAGGFYEQYF.

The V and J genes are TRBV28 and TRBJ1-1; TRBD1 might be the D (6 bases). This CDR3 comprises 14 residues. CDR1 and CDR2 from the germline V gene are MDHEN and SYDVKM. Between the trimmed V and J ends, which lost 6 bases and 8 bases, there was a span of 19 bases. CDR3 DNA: TGTGCCAGCAGGCTAAGACCCCCTCAGGGGGAAGCTTTCTTT. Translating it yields CASRLRPPQGEAFF.

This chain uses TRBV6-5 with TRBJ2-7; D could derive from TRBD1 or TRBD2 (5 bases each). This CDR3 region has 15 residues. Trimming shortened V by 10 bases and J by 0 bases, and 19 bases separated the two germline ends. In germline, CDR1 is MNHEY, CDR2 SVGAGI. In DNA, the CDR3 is TGTGCCACAAGTCCGGGACCCAAGGGCTCCTACGAGCAGTACTTC. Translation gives CATSPGPKGSYEQYF.

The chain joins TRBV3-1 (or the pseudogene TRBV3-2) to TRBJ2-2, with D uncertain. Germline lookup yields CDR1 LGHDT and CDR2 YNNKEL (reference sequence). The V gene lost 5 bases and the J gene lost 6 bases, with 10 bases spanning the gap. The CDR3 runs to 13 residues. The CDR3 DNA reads TGTGCCAGCAGCGGGTTTGGTTCCGGGGAGCTGTTTTTT. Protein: CASSGFGSGELFF.

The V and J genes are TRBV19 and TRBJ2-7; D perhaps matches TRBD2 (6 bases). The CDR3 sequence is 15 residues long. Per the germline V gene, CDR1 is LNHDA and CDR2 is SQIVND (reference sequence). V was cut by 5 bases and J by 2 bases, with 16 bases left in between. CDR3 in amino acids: CASSPYLAFAYEQYF. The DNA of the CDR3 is TGTGCCAGTAGTCCCTATCTAGCGTTTGCCTACGAGCAGTACTTC.

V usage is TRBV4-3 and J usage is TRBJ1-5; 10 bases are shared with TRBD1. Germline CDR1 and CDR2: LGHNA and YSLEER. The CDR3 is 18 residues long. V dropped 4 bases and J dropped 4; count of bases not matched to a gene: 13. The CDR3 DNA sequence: TGCGCCAGCAGCCCCACCCTATGGGACAGGGGTGGGAATCAGCCCCAGCATTTT. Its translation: CASSPTLWDRGGNQPQHF.

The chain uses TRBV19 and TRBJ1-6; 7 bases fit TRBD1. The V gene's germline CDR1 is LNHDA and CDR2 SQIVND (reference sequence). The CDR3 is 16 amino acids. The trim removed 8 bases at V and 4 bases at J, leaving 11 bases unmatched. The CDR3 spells CASAVTGQEYNSPLHF. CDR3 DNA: TGTGCCAGTGCCGTCACAGGACAGGAGTATAATTCACCCCTCCACTTT.

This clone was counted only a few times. Here the CDR3 DNA reads TGTGCCAGCAGCTCCTTCCTAGCGGTTGGGGGTAGCAAAAACATTCAGTACTTC. Amino acids: CASSSFLAVGGSKNIQYF. The J gene is TRBJ2-4, the V gene TRBV5-6, with 7 bases identical to TRBD2. Germline loops: CDR1 SGHDT, CDR2 YYEEEE. J was trimmed by 3 bases and V by 3 bases; bases with no gene match: 15. The CDR3 length is 18 residues.